Presented here are 26 T cell receptor beta chains from one specimen sequenced in a study of T cells in localized non-small cell lung cancer. TCRdb keeps only in-frame clones here, not all; method: immunoSEQ multiplex PCR. The sample lists 70,000 to 85,000 clones, roughly 83% seen once, with 1.3% in the top ten. The specimen comprised peripheral blood, sampled before any cancer treatment. The receptors come from a female donor of 60 years or more with stage I lung adenocarcinoma.

V and J are TRBV28 and TRBJ1-6, with D unresolved. The CDR3 covers 13 residues. The germline CDR1 and CDR2 sequences are MDHEN and SYDVKM. Trimming pared 2 bases from V and 11 bases from J, leaving 10 bases between. The CDR3 sequence is CASSLPGITPLHF. The CDR3 DNA reads TGTGCCAGCAGTTTACCGGGGATAACACCCCTCCACTTT.

V gene TRBV29-1 combines with J gene TRBJ2-7; 11 positions agree with TRBD1. The germline gives CDR1 SQVTM, CDR2 ANQGSEA. Germline trimming cut 6 bases from V and 5 bases from J; bases unmatched to any gene: 6. The CDR3 is 13 residues long. CDR3 in DNA: TGCAGCGTAAGGACAGGGGGCAACAACGAGCAGTACTTC. It is translated as CSVRTGGNNEQYF.

The chain recombines TRBV5-1 with TRBJ1-2; 7 nucleotides match TRBD1. Germline-derived CDR1 and CDR2 are SGHRS and YFSETQ. With V trimmed by 3 bases and J by 6 bases, 8 bases remained unmatched. CDR3 length equals 14 residues. The CDR3 coding sequence is TGCGCCAGCAGCTACACAGGGGCTGGAAATGGCTACACCTTC. Its translation: CASSYTGAGNGYTF.

This CDR3 reads CASSQGFLSNQPQHF. CDR3 sequence (DNA): TGCGCCAGCAGCCAAGGGTTCTTAAGCAATCAGCCCCAGCATTTT. The rearrangement links TRBV4-1 to TRBJ1-5, with D uncertain. Germline assignment: CDR1 MGHRA and CDR2 YSYEKL. The CDR3 has 15 amino acids. The V gene lost 1 base and the J gene lost 1 base, with 8 bases spanning the gap.

This chain joins TRBV7-9 and TRBJ1-5; D is unresolved. Trimming stripped 1 base from V and 6 bases from J, with 4 bases between. Germline V gives CDR1 SEHNR, CDR2 FQNEAQ (reference sequence). CDR3 length equals 12 residues. CDR3 bases: TGTGCCAGCAGCTTAGATATTCAGCCCCAGCATTTT. As protein: CASSLDIQPQHF.

This chain joins TRBV6-5 and TRBJ1-2; 8 bases map to TRBD1. V gave up 2 bases and J gave up 7 bases; unmatched junction bases: 6. The CDR3 runs to 14 residues. The V gene's germline CDR1 is MNHEY and CDR2 SVGAGI. CDR3 region: CASSYGQGGSGYTF. In nucleotides, the CDR3 is TGTGCCAGCAGTTACGGACAGGGAGGCTCTGGCTACACCTTC.

The gene calls are TRBV7-2 and TRBJ2-7; TRBD1 aligns across 7 bases. Germline trimming cut 1 base from V and 3 bases from J; bases unmatched to any gene: 6. CDR1 is SGHTA and CDR2 is FQGNSA in the germline V gene. This CDR3 is built from 15 residues. CDR3 in amino acids: CASSLGSPGGYEQYF. The CDR3 region has the DNA TGTGCCAGCAGCTTAGGAAGTCCAGGGGGCTACGAGCAGTACTTC.

This chain connects TRBV4-1 to TRBJ2-7; 9 bases are shared with TRBD2. CDR1 is MGHRA and CDR2 is YSYEKL in the germline V gene. Trimming at V came to 4 bases and at J to 3 bases, leaving 10 bases not matched to a gene. The CDR3 is made up of 16 amino acids. The chain's CDR3 is CASSPNLSGSIYEQYF. The CDR3 coding sequence is TGCGCCAGCAGCCCGAACCTTAGCGGGAGCATCTACGAGCAGTACTTC.

The CDR3 DNA is TGTGCCAGCACCCCGAATCAGGGCAGAGCTGCTGAAGCTTTCTTT. The encoded protein is CASTPNQGRAAEAFF. V and J are TRBV6-1 and TRBJ1-1; perhaps TRBD1 as D (5 bases). This CDR3 region has 15 residues. Trimming shortened V by 7 bases and J by 6 bases, and 21 bases separated the two germline ends. Germline CDR1 is MNHNS and CDR2 is SASEGT.

The rearrangement uses TRBV5-4 and TRBJ2-3; D remains unclear. The V and J ends lost 2 bases and 1 base respectively, with 8 bases between them. CDR1 is SGHNT and CDR2 is YYREEE in the germline V gene (reference sequence). The CDR3 consists of 14 residues. The CDR3 is CASSFDSGTDTQYF. CDR3 coding DNA: TGTGCCAGCAGCTTCGACTCGGGCACAGATACGCAGTATTTT.

This clone has just one count. V and J are TRBV15 and TRBJ2-2; a weak D match, TRBD2 (5 bases). This CDR3 has 15 residues. Germline V gene sequence: CDR1 LNHNV, CDR2 YYDKDF (reference sequence). Trimming shortened V by 0 bases and J by 6 bases, and 11 bases separated the two germline ends. The CDR3 is CATSRDRMRAGELFF. In nucleotides, the CDR3 is TGTGCCACCAGCAGAGATCGTATGAGGGCCGGGGAGCTGTTTTTT.

In this sample, this clone turned up a few times. V is TRBV21-1 and J is TRBJ2-7; the tabulated D call, TRBD2, remains unverified against the DNA. TRBV21-1 is recorded as a pseudogene. This CDR3 comprises 18 residues. The CDR3 region is CASSTPAGTTSHAYEQYF. The CDR3 DNA is TGTGCCAGCAGCACACCGGCGGGAACAACCAGTCATGCCTACGAGCAGTACTTC.

This chain links TRBV19 with TRBJ2-5, with TRBD2 identical over 7 bases. The CDR3 loop spans 14 amino acids. Losses at the gene ends were 7 bases for V and 5 bases for J; bases not matched to a gene: 10. Germline CDR1 reads LNHDA; CDR2 reads SQIVND (reference sequence). The CDR3 DNA reads TGTGCCAGTAAAAGCTCGCGGGGGAAGGAGACCCAGTACTTC. Its protein product is CASKSSRGKETQYF.

This clone was seen a single time. The chain links TRBV6-1 to TRBJ2-7, with 8 nucleotides matching TRBD1. Trimming removed 10 bases from V and 0 bases from J; junction bases left unmatched: 11. Germline CDR1 is MNHNS and CDR2 is SASEGT. This CDR3 is built from 15 residues. The CDR3 nucleotides read TGTGCCACCCAGCGGACAGGGAAGAGCTCCTACGAGCAGTACTTC. This codes for CATQRTGKSSYEQYF.

The chain uses TRBV7-9 and TRBJ1-5, with unresolved D. V lost 4 bases, J lost 6 bases, and 10 bases lay in between. The CDR3 length is 13 residues. Per germline, CDR1 SEHNR and CDR2 FQNEAQ (reference sequence). The CDR3 coding sequence is TGTGCCAGCAGCTCCCAGAGCGGTCAGCCCCAGCATTTT. Its protein product is CASSSQSGQPQHF.

The chain uses TRBV29-1 and TRBJ1-3; 7 bases are shared with TRBD1. Trimming removed 3 bases from V and 3 bases from J; junction bases left unmatched: 2. The CDR3 contains 13 residues. Germline-derived CDR1 and CDR2 are SQVTM and ANQGSEA. Here the CDR3 DNA reads TGCAGCGTTGAGGGACAGCGTGGAAACACCATATATTTT. The encoded protein is CSVEGQRGNTIYF.

The rearrangement joins TRBV29-1 to TRBJ2-1; 9 bases map to TRBD1. With 7 bases clipped from V and 9 bases from J, the junction kept 7 bases outside the gene matches. Germline V gene lookup returns CDR1 SQVTM and CDR2 ANQGSEA. The CDR3 contains 12 residues. The CDR3 loop is CSGGTGNSEQFF. In nucleotides, the CDR3 is TGCAGCGGGGGGACAGGGAATAGTGAGCAGTTCTTC.

This clone has a handful of counts. This chain links TRBV20-1 with TRBJ2-3; D is uncertain. Germline V CDR1 and CDR2: DFQATT, SNEGSKA (reference sequence). The V and J ends lost 5 bases and 14 bases respectively, with 17 bases between them. The CDR3 runs 11 residues. Here the CDR3 DNA reads TGCAGTGCTCAGTTGACCCGTAGCCCGTATTTT. Protein: CSAQLTRSPYF.

The chain recombines TRBV27 with TRBJ2-1, with 7 bases matching TRBD2. CDR1 and CDR2 (germline): MNHEY, SMNVEV (reference sequence). The CDR3 length is 15 residues. Trimming took 0 bases from V and 7 from J; bases not matched to a gene: 6. CDR3 nucleotide sequence: TGTGCCAGCAGTTTATCCAGCGGGACCCAGAATGAGCAGTTCTTC. Protein product: CASSLSSGTQNEQFF.

The CDR3 region has the DNA TGTGCCAGCAGTTTTTCGTATCAGCCCCAGCATTTT. It specifies CASSFSYQPQHF. V and J are TRBV28 and TRBJ1-5; D unresolved. This CDR3 is built from 12 residues. Germline values: CDR1 MDHEN, CDR2 SYDVKM. Trimming left V 3 bases short and J 5 bases short, with 5 bases between.

This chain connects TRBV5-1 to TRBJ2-5; 10 nucleotides align to TRBD2. Per the germline V gene, CDR1 is SGHRS and CDR2 is YFSETQ. Trimming at V came to 2 bases and at J to 13 bases, leaving 8 bases not matched to a gene. This CDR3 is 13 amino acids long. The CDR3 here is CASSLGPSGRGYF. CDR3 sequence (DNA): TGCGCCAGCAGCTTAGGGCCTAGCGGGAGAGGGTACTTC.

This clone was counted between two and nine times. The sample has other DNA sequences that encode this CDR3 too. The chain couples TRBV19 to TRBJ1-4; the D is unclear. Trimming stripped 2 bases from V and 8 bases from J, with 3 bases between. CDR1 and CDR2 from the germline V gene are LNHDA and SQIVND (reference sequence). The CDR3 consists of 11 residues. The CDR3 here is CASSIREKLFF. CDR3 sequence (DNA): TGTGCCAGTAGTATACGGGAAAAACTGTTTTTT.

The rearrangement links TRBV6-1 to TRBJ2-7, with a weak D call TRBD1 (6 bases). Deletions cut 7 bases from V and 0 bases from J, with 10 bases between. The CDR3 sequence is 13 residues long. Per the germline V gene, CDR1 is MNHNS and CDR2 is SASEGT. The CDR3 reads CASTRQVSYEQYF. As DNA, the CDR3 is TGTGCCAGCACCCGACAGGTCTCCTACGAGCAGTACTTC.

This sequence joins TRBV6-5 and TRBJ1-5; perhaps TRBD1 as D (6 bases). V lost 4 bases, J lost 0 bases, and 13 bases lay in between. The germline V gene encodes CDR1 MNHEY and CDR2 SVGAGI. The CDR3 covers 16 residues. The CDR3 DNA is TGTGCCAGCAGTTCCGGGACACCGCTTAGCAATCAGCCCCAGCATTTT. Translating gives CASSSGTPLSNQPQHF.

The chain couples TRBV19 to TRBJ2-2; D is possibly TRBD1 (6 bases). Germline V lookup: CDR1 LNHDA, CDR2 SQIVND (reference sequence). V lost 5 bases and J 6 bases, leaving 13 bases between the germline ends. The CDR3 has 14 amino acids. The CDR3 reads CASSPLRTAGELFF. The CDR3 DNA reads as TGTGCCAGTAGTCCCCTTCGGACAGCCGGGGAGCTGTTTTTT.

The V and J genes are TRBV5-1 and TRBJ2-6; no definite D call. Germline assignment: CDR1 SGHRS and CDR2 YFSETQ. Trimming shortened V by 1 base and J by 2 bases, and 10 bases separated the two germline ends. The CDR3 has 16 amino acids. The DNA for the CDR3 is TGCGCCAGCAGCTTGAAATCGGTGGCTGGGGCCAACGTCCTGACTTTC. Amino acid sequence: CASSLKSVAGANVLTF.